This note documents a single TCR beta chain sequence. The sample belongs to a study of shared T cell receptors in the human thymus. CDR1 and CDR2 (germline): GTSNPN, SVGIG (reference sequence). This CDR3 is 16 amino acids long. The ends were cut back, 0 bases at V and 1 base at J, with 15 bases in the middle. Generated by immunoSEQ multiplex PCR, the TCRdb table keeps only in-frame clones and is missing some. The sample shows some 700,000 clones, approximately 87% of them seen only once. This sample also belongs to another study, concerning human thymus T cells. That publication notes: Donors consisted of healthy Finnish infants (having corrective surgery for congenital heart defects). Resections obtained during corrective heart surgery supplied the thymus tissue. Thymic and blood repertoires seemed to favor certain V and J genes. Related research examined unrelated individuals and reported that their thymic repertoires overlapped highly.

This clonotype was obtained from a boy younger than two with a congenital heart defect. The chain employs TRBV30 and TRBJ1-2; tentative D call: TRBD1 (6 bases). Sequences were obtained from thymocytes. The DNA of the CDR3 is TGTGCCTGGAGTGTACTGTATGAGGGGGTTAACTATGGCTACACCTTC. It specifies CAWSVLYEGVNYGYTF. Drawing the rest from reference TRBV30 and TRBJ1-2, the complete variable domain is SQTIHQWPATLVQPVGSPLSLECTVEGTSNPNLYWYRQAAGRGLQLLFYSVGIGQISSEVPQNLSASRPQDRQFILSSKKLLLSDSGFYLCAWSVLYEGVNYGYTFGSGTRLTVV.